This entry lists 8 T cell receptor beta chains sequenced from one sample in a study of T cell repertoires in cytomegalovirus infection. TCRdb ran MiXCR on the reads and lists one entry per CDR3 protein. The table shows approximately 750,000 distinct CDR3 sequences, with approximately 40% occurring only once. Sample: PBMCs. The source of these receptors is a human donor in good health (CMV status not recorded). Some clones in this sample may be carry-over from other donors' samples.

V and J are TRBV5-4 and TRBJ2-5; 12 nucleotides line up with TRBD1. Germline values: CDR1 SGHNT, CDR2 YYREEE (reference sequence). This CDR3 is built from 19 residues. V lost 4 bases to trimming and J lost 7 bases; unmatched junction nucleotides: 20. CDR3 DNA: TGTGCCAGCAGCCCCTCCGGGACAGGGGGCACCAGAGGGGCGAGGACCCAGTACTTC. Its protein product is CASSPSGTGGTRGARTQYF. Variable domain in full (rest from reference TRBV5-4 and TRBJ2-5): ETGVTQSPTHLIKTRGQQVTLRCSSQSGHNTVSWYQQALGQGPQFIFQYYREEENGRGNFPPRFSGLQFPNYSSELNVNALELDDSALYLCASSPSGTGGTRGARTQYFGPGTRLLVL.

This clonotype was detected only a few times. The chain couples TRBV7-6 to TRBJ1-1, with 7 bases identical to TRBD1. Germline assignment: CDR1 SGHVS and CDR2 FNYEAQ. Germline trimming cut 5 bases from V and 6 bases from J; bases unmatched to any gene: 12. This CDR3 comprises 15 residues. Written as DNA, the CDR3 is TGTGCCAGCAGCCTGCCGGGACAGTCTAGTCCTGAAGCTTTCTTT. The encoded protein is CASSLPGQSSPEAFF.

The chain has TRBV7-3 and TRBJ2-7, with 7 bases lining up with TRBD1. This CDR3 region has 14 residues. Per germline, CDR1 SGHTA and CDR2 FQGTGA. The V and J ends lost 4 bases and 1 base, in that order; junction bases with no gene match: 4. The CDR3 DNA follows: TGTGCCAGCAGCTCTCAACAGGGGTCCTACGAGCAGTACTTC. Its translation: CASSSQQGSYEQYF.

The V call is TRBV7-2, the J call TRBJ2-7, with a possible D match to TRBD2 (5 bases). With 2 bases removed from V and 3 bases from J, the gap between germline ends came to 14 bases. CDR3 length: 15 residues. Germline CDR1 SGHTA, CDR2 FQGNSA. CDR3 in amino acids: CASSLRSGNFYEQYF. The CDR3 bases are TGTGCCAGCAGCTTAAGGAGCGGAAATTTCTACGAGCAGTACTTC.

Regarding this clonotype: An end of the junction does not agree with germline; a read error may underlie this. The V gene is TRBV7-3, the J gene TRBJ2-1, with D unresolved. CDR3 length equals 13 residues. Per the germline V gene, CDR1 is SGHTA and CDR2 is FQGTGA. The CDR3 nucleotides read TGTGCCAGCAGCTTATCTGGGAACAATGAGCAGTTATTC. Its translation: CASSLSGNNEQLF.

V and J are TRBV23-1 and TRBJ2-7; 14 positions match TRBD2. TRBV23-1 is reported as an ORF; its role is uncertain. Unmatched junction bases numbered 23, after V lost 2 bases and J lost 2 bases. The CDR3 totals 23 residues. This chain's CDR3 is CASSQGGPTSGRDLDTFTYEQYF. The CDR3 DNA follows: TGCGCCAGCAGTCAAGGGGGCCCGACTAGCGGGAGGGACCTGGATACCTTTACCTACGAGCAGTACTTC.

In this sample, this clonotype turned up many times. CDR3 residues: CASSLSRGNSPLHF. The CDR3, as DNA: TGTGCCAGCAGTTTAAGCAGGGGCAATTCACCCCTCCACTTT. This sequence joins TRBV27 and TRBJ1-6, with a weak D call TRBD1 (6 bases). This CDR3 contains 14 residues. Germline V gene data show CDR1 as MNHEY and CDR2 as SMNVEV (reference sequence). Between the trimmed V and J ends, which lost 2 bases and 7 bases, there was a span of 9 bases.

The CDR3 here is CASSVGRRTEAFF. The CDR3 DNA reads TGCGCCAGCAGTGTAGGACGCCGGACTGAAGCTTTCTTT. The rearrangement joins TRBV10-1 to TRBJ1-1; unclear D gene. Germline CDR1 WNHNN, CDR2 SYGVQD (reference sequence). There are 13 residues in the CDR3. Trimming shortened V by 4 bases and J by 5 bases, and 11 bases separated the two germline ends.